This T cell receptor beta chain was identified during a study of blood T cell repertoires in COVID-19. At the level of the study: Samples taken during acute and convalescent COVID-19 were collected in the United States, Italy and Spain. PBMCs, B-cell-depleted T cells, or T cells were the source of the cDNA or gDNA that made up the material.

With 4 bases removed from V and 4 bases from J, the gap between germline ends came to 18 bases. The CDR3 is 16 residues long. Looked up from germline, CDR1 is SGHTA and CDR2 is FQGNSA. Original analysis: It was from reference gene primer amplification that nucleated cell counts were estimated. The method was immunoSEQ multiplex PCR; TCRdb's version includes in-frame clones alone and lacks a portion of them. V, J and clone size derive from that table, while D and trimming were established from the DNA sequence. Among roughly 200,000 clones, approximately 84% were seen once, and the ten largest hold roughly 5.3%.

Sequenced input: peripheral blood. This TCR was sampled from a woman aged 70 to 79 with active or convalescent COVID-19. V usage is TRBV7-2 and J usage is TRBJ2-3, with a weak D call TRBD2 (6 bases). The CDR3 loop is CASSSGRGRFADTQYF. The CDR3 DNA reads TGTGCCAGCAGCTCCGGCAGAGGGAGGTTTGCAGATACGCAGTATTTT.